Described below is a single T cell receptor beta chain sequence and its context. TCRdb's copy holds only in-frame clones and misses some; the assay was immunoSEQ multiplex PCR. The sample has roughly 60,000 clones, over 75% seen once. With 0 bases clipped from V and 4 bases from J, the junction kept 8 bases outside the gene matches. The germline gives CDR1 SGHRS, CDR2 YFSETQ. The CDR3 length is 17 residues. This record comes from a study of blood T cell repertoires in COVID-19. V is TRBV5-1 and J is TRBJ2-2; 8 bases match TRBD1. The clonotype originates from a woman aged 80 or older with active COVID-19. Sequencing was done on a sample of peripheral blood. CDR3 residues: CASSLGPQGAATGELFF. In DNA, the CDR3 is TGCGCCAGCAGCTTGGGACCTCAGGGGGCGGCCACCGGGGAGCTGTTTTTT.